The 2 T cell receptor beta chains given below trace back to one sample, sequenced in a study of neurological immune-mediated disorders. One entry per CDR3 protein, called by TCRdb with MiXCR from the 5' RACE reads. The repertoire holds 50,000 to 65,000 distinct CDR3 sequences, with roughly 3.5% as singletons. Sequencing was done on a sample of PBMCs. The receptors derive from a young man with multiple sclerosis.

At least ten counts were recorded for this clonotype. This sequence joins TRBV18 and TRBJ1-1; D not resolved. Germline assignment: CDR1 KGHSH and CDR2 LQKENI. V was shortened by 1 base and J by 0 bases, with 6 bases between the two germline ends. The CDR3 runs 14 residues. CDR3 sequence (DNA): TGTGCCAGCTCACCACAAAGAGTGAACACTGAAGCTTTCTTT. It is translated as CASSPQRVNTEAFF.

The V call is TRBV2, the J call TRBJ2-6, with D uncertain. Germline lookup yields CDR1 SNHLY and CDR2 FYNNEI. V dropped 2 bases and J dropped 0 bases, with 5 bases sitting between them. CDR3 length: 15 amino acids. CDR3 loop: CASSERSSGANVLTF. The CDR3 DNA reads TGTGCCAGCAGTGAAAGATCCTCTGGGGCCAACGTCCTGACTTTC.